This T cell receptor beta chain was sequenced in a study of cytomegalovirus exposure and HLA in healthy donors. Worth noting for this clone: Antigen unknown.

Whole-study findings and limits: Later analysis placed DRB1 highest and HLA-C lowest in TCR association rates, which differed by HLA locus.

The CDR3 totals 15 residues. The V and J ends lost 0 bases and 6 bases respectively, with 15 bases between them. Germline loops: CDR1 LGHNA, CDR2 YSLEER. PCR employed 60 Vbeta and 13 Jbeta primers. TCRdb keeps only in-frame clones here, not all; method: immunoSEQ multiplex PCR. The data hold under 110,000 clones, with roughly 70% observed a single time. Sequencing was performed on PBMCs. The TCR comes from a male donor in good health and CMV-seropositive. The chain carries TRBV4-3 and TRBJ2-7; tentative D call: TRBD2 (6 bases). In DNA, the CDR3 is TGCGCCAGCAGCCAAGAGGGAGGCCGACTTTTCGAGCAGTACTTC. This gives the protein CASSQEGGRLFEQYF.